Below are 18 T cell receptor beta chains sequenced from a single sample in a study of T-cell memory formation after mild COVID-19. TCRdb independently ran MiXCR on the 5' RACE reads; one entry per CDR3 protein. The data show 250,000 to 400,000 distinct CDR3 sequences, 14% seen once. The sequencing input was PBMCs or a T cell subset sorted from them (not recorded which). The receptors derive from a man between 18 and 29 years old who had mild COVID-19 (a few samples of this study predate the infection). Cell type and time point are not known.

This clonotype was detected only a few times. V gene TRBV4-1 combines with J gene TRBJ2-5; the D is unclear. The CDR3 has 14 residues. CDR1 MGHRA and CDR2 YSYEKL come from the germline V gene. V was clipped by 2 bases and J by 6 bases, with 13 bases between them. The CDR3 DNA is TGCGCCAGCAGCCAACGGCTAGTACTGAAGACCCAGTACTTC. This sequence encodes CASSQRLVLKTQYF.

The chain has TRBV6-5 and TRBJ1-5; no reliable D call. The length of the CDR3 is 15 residues. The V and J ends lost 9 bases and 0 bases respectively, with 15 bases between them. Germline loops: CDR1 MNHEY, CDR2 SVGAGI. CDR3 sequence: CARNPTSNSNQPQHF. CDR3 sequence (DNA): TGTGCCAGAAATCCTACTAGTAATAGCAATCAGCCCCAGCATTTT.

V is TRBV5-1 and J is TRBJ1-1; D may be TRBD1 (6 bases). The V gene's germline CDR1 is SGHRS and CDR2 YFSETQ. V was trimmed by 4 bases and J by 3 bases, leaving 19 bases between them. The CDR3 covers 16 residues. The DNA of the CDR3 is TGCGCCAGCAGCCAACCACAGGGCCGACTTTACACTGAAGCTTTCTTT. The encoded protein is CASSQPQGRLYTEAFF.

CDR3 sequence: CASRSRQGGSEQYV. In DNA form, the CDR3 reads TGTGCCAGCAGGTCACGACAGGGGGGGTCCGAGCAGTACGTC. This chain uses TRBV6-5 with TRBJ2-7, with 9 bases fitting TRBD1. Germline CDR1 and CDR2: MNHEY and SVGAGI. V was pared by 6 bases and J by 6 bases, with 9 bases of the junction left unmatched. The CDR3 spans 14 residues.

This clonotype was found a few times. V usage is TRBV6-5 and J usage is TRBJ1-6; D not certain. This CDR3 comprises 15 residues. Between the trimmed V and J ends, which lost 0 bases and 8 bases, there was a span of 11 bases. The germline V gene encodes CDR1 MNHEY and CDR2 SVGAGI. The CDR3 nucleotides are TGTGCCAGCAGTTACTCAGGAGGGAGGGATTCACCCCTCCACTTT. It translates to CASSYSGGRDSPLHF.

This clonotype was counted between two and nine times. This rearrangement joins TRBV12-3 or TRBV12-4 to TRBJ2-5; 7 bases line up with TRBD1. CDR3 length equals 14 residues. Trimming at V came to 1 base and at J to 6 bases, leaving 5 bases not matched to a gene. The CDR3 bases are TGTGCCAGCAGTTTAGAGGGGGCCGGGAAGACCCAGTACTTC. Protein: CASSLEGAGKTQYF.

This clonotype appeared a few times. This chain joins TRBV4-3 and TRBJ1-5; D remains unclear. This CDR3 is 14 amino acids long. CDR1 is LGHNA and CDR2 is YSLEER in the germline V gene. V gave up 1 base and J gave up 5 bases, with 9 bases separating them. CDR3 residues: CASSQVVADQPQHF. The CDR3 DNA reads as TGCGCCAGCAGCCAAGTCGTGGCGGATCAGCCCCAGCATTTT.

This clonotype came up a few times. This chain uses TRBV15 with TRBJ2-7; 10 bases agree with TRBD1. With 1 base clipped from V and 6 bases from J, the junction kept 12 bases outside the gene matches. The CDR3 loop spans 17 amino acids. Germline V gene lookup returns CDR1 LNHNV and CDR2 YYDKDF (reference sequence). The CDR3 nucleotides are TGTGCCACCAGCAGAGGCGGGACAGGGGCGAGGGATGTCGAGCAGTACGTC. As protein: CATSRGGTGARDVEQYV.

The chain combines TRBV6-2 or TRBV6-3 with TRBJ2-7, with TRBD2 as a possible D gene (6 bases). V gave up 5 bases and J gave up 6 bases, with 17 bases separating them. This CDR3 has 14 amino acids. Germline V lookup: CDR1 MNHEY, CDR2 SVGEGT. CDR3 nucleotide sequence: TGTGCCAGCAGTATCAGCCGGGACTTAGGCGAGCAGTACGTC. Residues: CASSISRDLGEQYV.

A few counts support this clonotype. The V call is TRBV6-6, the J call TRBJ1-4; D not certain. Trimming cost V 5 bases and J 4 bases, with 11 bases left between them. Germline-derived CDR1 and CDR2 are MNHNY and SVGAGI (reference sequence). This CDR3 contains 14 residues. The CDR3 protein is CASSPGGLNEKLFF. The CDR3 DNA sequence: TGTGCCAGCAGTCCCGGTGGGCTTAATGAAAAACTGTTTTTT.

V usage is TRBV7-9 and J usage is TRBJ2-6, with TRBD2 identical over 9 bases. From germline, CDR1 is SEHNR and CDR2 FQNEAQ (reference sequence). V lost 1 base and J lost 0; bases outside the gene matches: 10. This CDR3 is built from 20 residues. CDR3 residues: CASSLVRGLAVLSGANVLTF. CDR3 nucleotide sequence: TGTGCCAGCAGCTTAGTGAGGGGACTAGCAGTACTCTCTGGGGCCAACGTCCTGACTTTC.

This clonotype has at least ten counts. V usage is TRBV7-9 and J usage is TRBJ2-3, with TRBD1 as a possible D gene (5 bases). The CDR3 spans 16 residues. In germline, CDR1 is SEHNR, CDR2 FQNEAQ (reference sequence). Trimming left V 4 bases short and J 1 base short, with 15 bases between. In DNA, the CDR3 is TGTGCCAGCAGCTCCGATGGCAGGGAAGGCACAGATACGCAGTATTTT. It is translated as CASSSDGREGTDTQYF.

The chain recombines TRBV6-5 with TRBJ1-2; D may be TRBD1 (6 bases). Trimming left V 6 bases short and J 5 bases short, with 13 bases between. CDR1 MNHEY and CDR2 SVGAGI come from the germline V gene. The CDR3 contains 13 residues. The CDR3 DNA sequence: TGTGCCAGCAGAGAGACAGGATTTTATGGCTACACCTTC. It translates to CASRETGFYGYTF.

Regarding this clonotype: Just one base apart from a much larger clone, this may be a read error. The chain joins TRBV6-1 to TRBJ2-7; TRBD2 might be the D (7 bases). There are 15 residues in the CDR3. CDR1 and CDR2 (germline): MNHNS, SASEGT. The CDR3 protein is CAGSERGGRGYEQYF. In DNA form, the CDR3 reads TGTGCCGGCAGTGAAAGGGGGGGCCGGGGATACGAGCAGTACTTC.

In its sample, this clonotype was seen a few times. The chain has TRBV3-1 and TRBJ2-1; 11 bases align to TRBD2. Germline V CDR1 and CDR2: LGHDT, YNNKEL (reference sequence). This CDR3 contains 15 residues. J was trimmed by 5 bases and V by 2 bases; bases with no gene match: 2. The CDR3 reads CASSQRTSGHNEQFF. The DNA for the CDR3 is TGTGCCAGCAGCCAAAGGACTAGCGGGCACAATGAGCAGTTCTTC.

This clonotype appeared a few times. This chain links TRBV7-2 with TRBJ2-1; D might be TRBD2 (6 bases). V gave up 5 bases and J gave up 2 bases, with 16 bases separating them. The CDR3 contains 16 residues. The germline CDR1 and CDR2 sequences are SGHTA and FQGNSA. The CDR3 region is CASSARYGGPYNEQFF. The DNA for the CDR3 is TGTGCCAGCAGCGCTCGCTACGGGGGTCCCTACAATGAGCAGTTCTTC.

This chain uses TRBV28 with TRBJ1-3; TRBD1 matches 8 bases. Germline lookup yields CDR1 MDHEN and CDR2 SYDVKM. The CDR3 consists of 17 residues. V lost 6 bases, J lost 1 base, and 11 bases stayed unmatched. The DNA of the CDR3 is TGTGCCAGCAGGGGAAGACAGGGGAGGATATCTGGAAACACCATATATTTT. It codes for CASRGRQGRISGNTIYF. Based on the CDR3 plus reference TRBV28 and TRBJ1-3, the full variable domain is DVKVTQSSRYLVKRTGEKVFLECVQDMDHENMFWYRQDPGLGLRLIYFSYDVKMKEKGDIPEGYSVSREKKERFSLILESASTNQTSMYLCASRGRQGRISGNTIYFGEGSWLTVV.

This clonotype was counted at least ten times. The V gene is TRBV7-2, the J gene TRBJ2-5; TRBD1 or TRBD2 may be the D gene (6 bases each). The V end lost 5 bases, the J end lost 0 bases, and 22 bases lay between the germline ends. This CDR3 has 18 amino acids. Germline CDR1 and CDR2: SGHTA and FQGNSA. The CDR3 DNA reads as TGTGCCAGCAGCCCGGGGGCCTTTTCCGGTTGGTACCAAGAGACCCAGTACTTC. Its translation is CASSPGAFSGWYQETQYF.